The sequence of this T cell receptor (beta chain) was determined in a study of T cells of healthy individuals. Germline values: CDR1 MNHEY, CDR2 SVGEGT. The CDR3 covers 13 residues. The V end lost 4 bases, the J end lost 5 bases, and 9 bases lay between the germline ends. TCRdb processed the 5' RACE reads anew with MiXCR; each CDR3 protein has one entry. The data show roughly 87,000 distinct CDR3 sequences, around 17% seen once. The sequence came from a human donor in good health. The chain employs TRBV6-2 or TRBV6-3 and TRBJ2-1; tentatively, D is TRBD1 (5 bases). The CDR3 DNA reads as TGTGCCAGCAGTTCGGACACAAACAATGAGCAGTTCTTC. As protein: CASSSDTNNEQFF.